This is a list of T cell receptor beta chains from one sample in a study of CXCR3-negative and CXCR3-positive naive CD8 T cells. TCRdb re-called the 5' RACE reads and catalogs CDR3 proteins one per entry, DNA excluded. The sample table includes tens of thousands of distinct CDR3 sequences. The sample consisted of naive CXCR3+ CD8+ T cells from blood. Every receptor here comes from a human donor in good health. Some clones in this sample may be carry-over from other donors' samples. Each CDR3 is given with its conserved first and last residue.

V gene	J gene	CDR3 protein
TRBV15	TRBJ2-4	CATSSDRRDIQYF
TRBV11-1	TRBJ2-1	CASSLGLDLAGVPSYNEQFF
TRBV9	TRBJ2-1	CASSSPIHSYNEQFF
TRBV29-1	TRBJ1-2	CSVLPPGQYGYTF
TRBV3-1	TRBJ2-2	CASSLDRGELFF
TRBV7-3	TRBJ1-1	CASSLTGQSNTEAFF
TRBV10-3	TRBJ1-5	CAISEWREQPQHF
TRBV28	TRBJ2-1	CASSYNLLAGVGNEQFF
TRBV7-6	TRBJ2-1	CASSISGGAYNEQFF
TRBV20-1	TRBJ2-5	CSAQASGIVEETQYF
TRBV4-3	TRBJ2-2	CASSQARSNTGELFF
TRBV15	TRBJ2-7	CATRGGGYEQYF
TRBV27	TRBJ2-3	CASSPSGLAGDSDTQYF
TRBV29-1	TRBJ1-1	CSFASGSTRYEAFF
TRBV5-1	TRBJ2-5	CASSLGGSTEEETQYF
TRBV29-1	TRBJ2-3	CSVDGLSSGRIWDTQYF
TRBV7-2	TRBJ2-1	CASSRGLAGNNEQFF
TRBV29-1	TRBJ2-5	CSVEDLGLETQYF
TRBV6-5	TRBJ1-2	CASSTGQGVYYGYTF
TRBV15	TRBJ2-5	CATSSTPGYQETQYF
TRBV29-1	TRBJ2-5	CSVSGQGWYQETQYF
TRBV5-1	TRBJ2-3	CASSLSSGYPRTDTQYF
TRBV28	TRBJ1-1	CASSLSRVTEAFF
TRBV7-6	TRBJ2-3	CASSHPSGRGADTQYF
TRBV4-1	TRBJ1-5	CASSQIRTDRSNQPQHF
TRBV27	TRBJ2-1	CASKLLPTTSYNEQFF
TRBV9	TRBJ1-1	CASSVDDTEAFF
TRBV27	TRBJ2-3	CASRTGPSTDTQYF
TRBV28	TRBJ2-7	CASSFTVDTYEQYF
TRBV7-6	TRBJ2-7	CASSLDLGARGYEQYF
TRBV7-9	TRBJ2-3	CASSLVALTDTQYF
TRBV6-5	TRBJ2-1	CASSYSASGSYNEQFF
TRBV2	TRBJ2-7	CASGEDSGKYEQYF
TRBV9	TRBJ1-1	CASSARDRGQNTEAFF
TRBV27	TRBJ2-7	CTSRPTDRGRIYEQYF
TRBV7-9	TRBJ1-2	CASSSTGGVSYGYTF
TRBV28	TRBJ2-7	CASRASGVSSYEQYF
TRBV5-1	TRBJ2-7	CASSLAGTGMYEQYF
TRBV6-6	TRBJ1-2	CASTLGQGALGYTF